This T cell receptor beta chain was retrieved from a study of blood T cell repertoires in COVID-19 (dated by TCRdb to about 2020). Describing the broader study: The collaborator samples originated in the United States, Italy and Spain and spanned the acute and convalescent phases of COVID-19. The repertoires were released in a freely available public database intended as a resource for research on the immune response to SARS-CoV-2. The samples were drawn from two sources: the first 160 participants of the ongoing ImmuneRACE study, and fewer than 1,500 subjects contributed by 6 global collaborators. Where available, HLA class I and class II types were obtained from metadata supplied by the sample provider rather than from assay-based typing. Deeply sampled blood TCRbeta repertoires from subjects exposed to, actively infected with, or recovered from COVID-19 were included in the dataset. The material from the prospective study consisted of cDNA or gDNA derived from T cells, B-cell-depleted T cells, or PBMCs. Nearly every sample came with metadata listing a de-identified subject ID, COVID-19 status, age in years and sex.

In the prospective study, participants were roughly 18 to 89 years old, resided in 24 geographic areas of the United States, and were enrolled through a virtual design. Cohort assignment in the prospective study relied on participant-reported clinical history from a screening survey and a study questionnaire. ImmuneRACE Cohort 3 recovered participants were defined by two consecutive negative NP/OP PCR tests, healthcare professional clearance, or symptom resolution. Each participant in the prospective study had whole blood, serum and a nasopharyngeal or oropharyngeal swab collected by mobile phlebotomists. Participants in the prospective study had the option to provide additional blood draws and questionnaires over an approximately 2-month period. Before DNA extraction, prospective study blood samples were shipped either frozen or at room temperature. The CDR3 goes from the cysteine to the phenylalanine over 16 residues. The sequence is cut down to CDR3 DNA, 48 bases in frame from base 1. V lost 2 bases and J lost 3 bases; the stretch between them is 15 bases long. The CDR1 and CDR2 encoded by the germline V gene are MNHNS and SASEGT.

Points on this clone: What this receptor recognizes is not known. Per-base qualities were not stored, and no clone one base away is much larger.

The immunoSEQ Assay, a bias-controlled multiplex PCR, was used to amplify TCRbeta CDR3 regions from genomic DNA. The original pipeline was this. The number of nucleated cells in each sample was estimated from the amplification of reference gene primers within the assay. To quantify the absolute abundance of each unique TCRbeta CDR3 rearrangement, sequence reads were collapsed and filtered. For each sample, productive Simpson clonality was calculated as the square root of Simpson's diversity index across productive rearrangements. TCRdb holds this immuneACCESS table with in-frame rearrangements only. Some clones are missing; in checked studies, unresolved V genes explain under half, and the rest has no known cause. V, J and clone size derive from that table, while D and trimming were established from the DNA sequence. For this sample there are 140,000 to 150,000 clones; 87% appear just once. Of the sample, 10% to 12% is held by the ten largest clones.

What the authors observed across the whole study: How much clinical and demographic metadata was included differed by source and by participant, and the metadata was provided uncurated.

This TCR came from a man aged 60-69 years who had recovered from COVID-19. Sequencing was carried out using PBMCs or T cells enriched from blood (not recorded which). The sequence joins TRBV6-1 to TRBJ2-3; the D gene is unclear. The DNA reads TGTGCCAGCAGTGAACCCCGGTCCTCGTTAACAGATACGCAGTATTTT. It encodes CASSEPRSSLTDTQYF.